This record looks at one T cell receptor beta chain sequence and its context. The antigen is not known. The sample is drawn from a study of T cell responses to AZD1222 COVID-19 vaccine. The study's findings and limits: Among the donors, most were white British and more were female, and clonal diversity was possibly underestimated. The study found Spike-specific TCR breadth and depth rose after two AZD1222 doses. Repertoires were collected only later (after the peak T cell response had occurred). Baseline serology detected seropositivity in only 5 to 7 AZD1222 recipients.

The CDR3 covers 16 residues. J was trimmed by 1 base and V by 2 bases; bases with no gene match: 4. Germline-derived CDR1 and CDR2 are LNHDA and SQIVND (reference sequence). Libraries were prepared by immunoSEQ multiplex PCR; TCRdb keeps only in-frame clonotypes and omits some of them. The sample shows about 120,000 clones, about nine tenths of them seen only once. This chain links TRBV19 with TRBJ2-1, with 8 positions matching TRBD1. The source is an adult in good health. Source: peripheral blood, taken on day 0 of AZD1222 vaccination. The CDR3 DNA reads as TGTGCCAGTAGTATAATAACAGGGGGATCCTACAATGAGCAGTTCTTC. Translation gives CASSIITGGSYNEQFF. Full variable domain (remainder filled in from reference TRBV19 and TRBJ2-1): DGGITQSPKYLFRKEGQNVTLSCEQNLNHDAMYWYRQDPGQGLRLIYYSQIVNDFQKGDIAEGYSVSREKKESFPLTVTSAQKNPTAFYLCASSIITGGSYNEQFFGPGTRLTVL.